These 4 T cell receptor beta chains were all obtained from the same sample, sequenced in a study of control samples from healthy donors and cancer patients. Profiling relied on immunoSEQ multiplex PCR, and the TCRdb table lists in-frame clones only, not all of them. The profile shows more than 60,000 clones, 90% of them singletons. The sequenced sample was PBMCs. These receptor sequences come from a man aged 55 to 70 with colorectal cancer.

V is TRBV3-1 (or the pseudogene TRBV3-2) and J is TRBJ1-2; D might be TRBD1 (5 bases). Germline V lookup: CDR1 LGHDT, CDR2 YNNKEL (reference sequence). The CDR3 is 16 amino acids. Deletions cut 11 bases from V and 8 bases from J, with 30 bases between. CDR3 coding DNA: TGTGCCCCCAGCCACCTTGGACAACGGAACGGGGGGGGCTACACCTTC. It encodes CAPSHLGQRNGGGYTF.

The J gene is TRBJ2-5, the V gene TRBV19, with D possibly matching TRBD2 (5 bases). The CDR3 covers 14 residues. CDR1 and CDR2 (germline): LNHDA, SQIVND (reference sequence). V was clipped by 4 bases and J by 3 bases, with 12 bases between them. CDR3 in DNA: TGTGCCAGTAGTACCGGACTCTACGAAGAGACCCAGTACTTC. It translates to CASSTGLYEETQYF.

The chain is built from TRBV19 and TRBJ1-2, with 9 nucleotides matching TRBD1. The CDR3 extends over 14 amino acids. Germline CDR1 LNHDA, CDR2 SQIVND (reference sequence). V shed 5 bases and J 4 bases; nucleotides not matched to a gene: 5. CDR3 nucleotides: TGTGCCAGTAGTTTCTGGACAGGGGCCTATGGCTACACCTTC. It translates to CASSFWTGAYGYTF. Complete variable domain (other parts from reference TRBV19 and TRBJ1-2): DGGITQSPKYLFRKEGQNVTLSCEQNLNHDAMYWYRQDPGQGLRLIYYSQIVNDFQKGDIAEGYSVSREKKESFPLTVTSAQKNPTAFYLCASSFWTGAYGYTFGSGTRLTVV.

The V call is TRBV29-1, the J call TRBJ2-3, with 12 bases matching TRBD2. The CDR3 consists of 16 residues. The V segment lost 4 bases and the J segment 1 base; nucleotides outside the gene matches: 6. In germline, CDR1 is SQVTM, CDR2 ANQGSEA. CDR3 sequence (DNA): TGCAGCGTTGGCACCGGACTAGCGGGGCGCACAGATACGCAGTATTTT. This encodes CSVGTGLAGRTDTQYF.